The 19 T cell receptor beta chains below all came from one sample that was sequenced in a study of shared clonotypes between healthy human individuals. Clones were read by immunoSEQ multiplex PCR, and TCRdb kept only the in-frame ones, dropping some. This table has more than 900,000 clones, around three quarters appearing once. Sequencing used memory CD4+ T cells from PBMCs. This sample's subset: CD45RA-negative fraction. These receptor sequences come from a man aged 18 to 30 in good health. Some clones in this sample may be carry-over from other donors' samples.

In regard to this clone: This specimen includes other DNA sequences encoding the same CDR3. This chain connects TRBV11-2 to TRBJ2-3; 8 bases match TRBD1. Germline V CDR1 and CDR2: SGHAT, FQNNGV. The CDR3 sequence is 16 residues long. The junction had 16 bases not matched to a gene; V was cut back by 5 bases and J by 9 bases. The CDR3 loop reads CASSAFGTPTGDTQYF. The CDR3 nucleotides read TGTGCCAGCAGCGCCTTCGGGACTCCGACAGGGGACACGCAGTATTTT.

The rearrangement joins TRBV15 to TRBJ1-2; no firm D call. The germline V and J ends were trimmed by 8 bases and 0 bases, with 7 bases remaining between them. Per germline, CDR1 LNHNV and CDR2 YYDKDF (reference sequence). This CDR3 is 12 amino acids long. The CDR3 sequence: CATAETNYGYTF. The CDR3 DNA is TGTGCCACCGCCGAGACTAACTATGGCTACACCTTC. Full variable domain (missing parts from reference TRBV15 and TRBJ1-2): DAMVIQNPRYQVTQFGKPVTLSCSQTLNHNVMYWYQQKSSQAPKLLFHYYDKDFNNEADTPDNFQSRRPNTSFCFLDIRSPGLGDTAMYLCATAETNYGYTFGSGTRLTVV.

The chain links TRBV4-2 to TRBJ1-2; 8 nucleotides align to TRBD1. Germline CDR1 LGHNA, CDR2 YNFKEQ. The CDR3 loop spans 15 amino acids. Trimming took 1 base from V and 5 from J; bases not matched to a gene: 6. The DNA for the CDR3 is TGTGCCAGCAGCCAAGTCGGGACAGGAGTTTATGGCTACACCTTC. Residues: CASSQVGTGVYGYTF.

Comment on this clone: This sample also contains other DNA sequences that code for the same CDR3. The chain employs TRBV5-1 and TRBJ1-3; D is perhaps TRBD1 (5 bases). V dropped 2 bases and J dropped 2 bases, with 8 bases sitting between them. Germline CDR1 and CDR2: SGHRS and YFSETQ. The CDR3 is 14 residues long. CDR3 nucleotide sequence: TGCGCCAGCAGCTTAGGACAAACTGGAAACACCATATATTTT. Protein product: CASSLGQTGNTIYF. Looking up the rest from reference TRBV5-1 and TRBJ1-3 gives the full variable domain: KAGVTQTPRYLIKTRGQQVTLSCSPISGHRSVSWYQQTPGQGLQFLFEYFSETQRNKGNFPGRFSGRQFSNSRSEMNVSTLELGDSALYLCASSLGQTGNTIYFGEGSWLTVV.

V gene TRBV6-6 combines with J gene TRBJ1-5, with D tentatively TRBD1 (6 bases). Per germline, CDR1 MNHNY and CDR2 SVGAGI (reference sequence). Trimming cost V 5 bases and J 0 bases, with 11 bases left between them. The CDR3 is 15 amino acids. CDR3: CASSTGGYSNQPQHF. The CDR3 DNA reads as TGTGCCAGCAGTACGGGGGGCTATAGCAATCAGCCCCAGCATTTT.

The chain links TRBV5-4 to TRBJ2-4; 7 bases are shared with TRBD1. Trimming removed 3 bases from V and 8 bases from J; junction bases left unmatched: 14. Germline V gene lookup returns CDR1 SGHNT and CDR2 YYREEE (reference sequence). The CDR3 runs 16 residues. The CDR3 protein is CASSWGGTTGDYIQYF. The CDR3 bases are TGTGCCAGCAGCTGGGGCGGAACAACAGGGGATTACATTCAGTACTTC.

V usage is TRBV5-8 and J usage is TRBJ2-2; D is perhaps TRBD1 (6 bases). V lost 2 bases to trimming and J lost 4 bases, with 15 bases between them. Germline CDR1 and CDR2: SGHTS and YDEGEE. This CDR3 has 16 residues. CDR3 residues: CASSLPGQQTTGELFF. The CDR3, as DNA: TGTGCCAGCAGCTTACCGGGACAACAAACCACCGGGGAGCTGTTTTTT.

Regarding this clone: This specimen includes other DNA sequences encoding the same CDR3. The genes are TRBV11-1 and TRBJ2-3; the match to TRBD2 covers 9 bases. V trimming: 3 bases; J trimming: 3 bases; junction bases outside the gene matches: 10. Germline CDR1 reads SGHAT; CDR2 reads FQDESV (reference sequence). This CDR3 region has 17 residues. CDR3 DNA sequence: TGTGCCAGCAGCTTTTTCAAGACTAGCGGAGTGACAGATACGCAGTATTTT. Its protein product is CASSFFKTSGVTDTQYF.

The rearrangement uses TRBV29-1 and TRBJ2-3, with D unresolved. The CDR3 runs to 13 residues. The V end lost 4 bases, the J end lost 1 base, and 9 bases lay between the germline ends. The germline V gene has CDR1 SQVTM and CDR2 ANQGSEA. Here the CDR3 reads CSVANLGTDTQYF. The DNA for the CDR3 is TGCAGCGTTGCAAATTTGGGCACAGATACGCAGTATTTT.

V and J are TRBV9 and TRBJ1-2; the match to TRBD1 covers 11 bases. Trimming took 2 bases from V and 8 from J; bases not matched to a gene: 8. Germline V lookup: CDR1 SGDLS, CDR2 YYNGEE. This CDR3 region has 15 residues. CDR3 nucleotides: TGTGCCAGCAGCGTGGAGGGACAGGGGGTGAGAGGCTACACCTTC. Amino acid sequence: CASSVEGQGVRGYTF.

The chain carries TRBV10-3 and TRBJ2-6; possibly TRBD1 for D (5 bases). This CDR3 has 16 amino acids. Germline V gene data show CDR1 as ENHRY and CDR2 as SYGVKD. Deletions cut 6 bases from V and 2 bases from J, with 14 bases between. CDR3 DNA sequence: TGTGCCATCAGCACGGTAATGGGGCCTGGGGCCAACGTCCTGACTTTC. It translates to CAISTVMGPGANVLTF.

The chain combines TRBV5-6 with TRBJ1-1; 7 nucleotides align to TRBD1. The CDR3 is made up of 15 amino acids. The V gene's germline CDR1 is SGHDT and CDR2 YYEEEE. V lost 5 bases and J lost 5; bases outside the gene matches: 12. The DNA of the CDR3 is TGTGCCAGCAGTCAAGAGGGGGCGCTTAGAACTGAAGCTTTCTTT. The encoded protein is CASSQEGALRTEAFF. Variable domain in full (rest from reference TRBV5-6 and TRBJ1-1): DAGVTQSPTHLIKTRGQQVTLRCSPKSGHDTVSWYQQALGQGPQFIFQYYEEEERQRGNFPDRFSGHQFPNYSSELNVNALLLGDSALYLCASSQEGALRTEAFFGQGTRLTVV.

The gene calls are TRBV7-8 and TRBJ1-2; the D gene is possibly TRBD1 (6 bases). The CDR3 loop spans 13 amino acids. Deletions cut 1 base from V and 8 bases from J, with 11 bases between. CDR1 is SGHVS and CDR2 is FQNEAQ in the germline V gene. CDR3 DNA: TGTGCCAGCAGCTTAGAGGGGGGGTTGGGCTACACCTTC. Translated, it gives CASSLEGGLGYTF. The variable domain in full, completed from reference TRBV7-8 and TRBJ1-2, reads GAGVSQSPRYKVAKRGQDVALRCDPISGHVSLFWYQQALGQGPEFLTYFQNEAQLDKSGLPSDRFFAERPEGSVSTLKIQRTQQEDSAVYLCASSLEGGLGYTFGSGTRLTVV.

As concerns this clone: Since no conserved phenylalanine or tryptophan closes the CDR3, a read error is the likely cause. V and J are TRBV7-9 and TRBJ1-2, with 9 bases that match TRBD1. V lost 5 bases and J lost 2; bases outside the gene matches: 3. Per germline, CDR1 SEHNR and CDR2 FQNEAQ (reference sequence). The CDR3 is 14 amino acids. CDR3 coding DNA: TGTGCCAGCAGCCAAGGACAGGGGAACTATGGCTACACCCTC. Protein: CASSQGQGNYGYTL.

CDR3 in DNA: TGTGCCATCACGGAGGGGGATGAGCAGTTCTTC. Translation gives CAITEGDEQFF. The chain carries TRBV11-1 and TRBJ2-1, with D tentatively TRBD1 or TRBD2 (6 bases each). The CDR3 has 11 amino acids. Deletions cut 10 bases from V and 8 bases from J, with 12 bases between. Germline V gene data show CDR1 as SGHAT and CDR2 as FQDESV (reference sequence).

CDR3 DNA sequence: TGTGCCAGCAGCTTAATCGGCAATAGCAATCAGCCCCAGCATTTT. Protein product: CASSLIGNSNQPQHF. The gene calls are TRBV7-3 and TRBJ1-5; D is ambiguous. The CDR3 is 15 amino acids. Trimming removed 1 base from V and 0 bases from J, with 7 bases in between. Germline values: CDR1 SGHTA, CDR2 FQGTGA.

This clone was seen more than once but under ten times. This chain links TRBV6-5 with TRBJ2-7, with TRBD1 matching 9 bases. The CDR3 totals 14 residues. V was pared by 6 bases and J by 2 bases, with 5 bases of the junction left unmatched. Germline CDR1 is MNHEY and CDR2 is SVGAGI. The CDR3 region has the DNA TGTGCCAGCAGCATAAACAGGGGGCCCTACGAGCAGTACTTC. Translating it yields CASSINRGPYEQYF.

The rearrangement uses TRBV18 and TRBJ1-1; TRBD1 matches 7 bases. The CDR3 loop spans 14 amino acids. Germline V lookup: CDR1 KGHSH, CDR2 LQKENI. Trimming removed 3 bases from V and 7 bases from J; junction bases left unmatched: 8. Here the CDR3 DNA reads TGTGCCAGCTCACCTGGGACAGTCAGGGGTGAAGCTTTCTTT. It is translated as CASSPGTVRGEAFF.

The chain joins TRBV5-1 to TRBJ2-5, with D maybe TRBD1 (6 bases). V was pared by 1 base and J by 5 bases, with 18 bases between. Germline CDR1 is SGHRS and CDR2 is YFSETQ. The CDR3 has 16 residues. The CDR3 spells CASSLFLAGAEETQYF. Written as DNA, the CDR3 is TGCGCCAGCAGCTTGTTCCTGGCAGGGGCGGAGGAGACCCAGTACTTC.